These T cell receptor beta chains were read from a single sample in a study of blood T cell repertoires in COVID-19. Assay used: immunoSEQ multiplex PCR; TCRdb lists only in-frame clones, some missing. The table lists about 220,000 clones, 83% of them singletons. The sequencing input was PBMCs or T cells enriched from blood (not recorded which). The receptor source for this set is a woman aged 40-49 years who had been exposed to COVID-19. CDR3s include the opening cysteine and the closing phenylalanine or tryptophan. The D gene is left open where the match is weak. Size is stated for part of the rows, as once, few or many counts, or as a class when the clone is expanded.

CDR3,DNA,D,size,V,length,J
CASRATGQGNEQYF,TGTGCCAGCAGGGCAACGGGACAGGGCAACGAGCAGTACTTC,TRBD1,NA,TRBV6-5,14,TRBJ2-7
CASSILAGGWSYNEQFF,TGTGCCAGTAGTATCCTAGCGGGGGGGTGGTCCTACAATGAGCAGTTCTTC,TRBD2,NA,TRBV19,17,TRBJ2-1
CASSLEGTSGGYNEQFF,TGCGCCAGCAGCTTAGAGGGAACTAGCGGGGGATACAATGAGCAGTTCTTC,TRBD2,NA,TRBV5-1,17,TRBJ2-1
CASSRVQGNGNTIYF,TGTGCCAGCAGCCGGGTACAGGGAAATGGAAACACCATATATTTT,NA,NA,TRBV3-1/TRBV3-2,15,TRBJ1-3
CATSGTGATGQPQHF,TGTGCCACCAGTGGGACAGGGGCGACGGGTCAGCCCCAGCATTTT,TRBD1,few,TRBV24-1,15,TRBJ1-5
CATQPGQGTLNYGYTF,TGTGCCACTCAACCGGGACAGGGGACTCTTAACTATGGCTACACCTTC,TRBD1,once,TRBV10-3,16,TRBJ1-2
CASSFGMGGQETQYF,TGTGCCAGCAGCTTCGGGATGGGAGGTCAAGAGACCCAGTACTTC,NA,many,TRBV7-7,15,TRBJ2-5
CASSQGNSGGYEQYF,TGTGCCAGCAGCCAAGGTAATAGCGGGGGATACGAGCAGTACTTC,TRBD2,NA,TRBV3-1/TRBV3-2,15,TRBJ2-7
CASSRTGGAGYGYTF,TGTGCCAGCAGCCGGACAGGGGGCGCAGGATATGGCTACACCTTC,TRBD1,NA,TRBV7-3,15,TRBJ1-2
CASSLGHDSNQPQHF,TGCGCCAGCAGCCTTGGACACGATAGCAATCAGCCCCAGCATTTT,NA,NA,TRBV4-1,15,TRBJ1-5
CASSLNDLRGWSYEQYF,TGTGCCAGCAGCTTAAATGATCTCAGGGGGTGGTCCTACGAGCAGTACTTC,TRBD1,once,TRBV11-2,17,TRBJ2-7
CASSFTGEAFF,TGTGCCAGCAGCTTTACAGGGGAAGCTTTCTTT,NA,NA,TRBV7-9,11,TRBJ1-1
CASSFDNYEQYF,TGTGCCAGCAGTTTCGACAACTACGAGCAGTACTTC,NA,NA,TRBV6-5,12,TRBJ2-7
CACFGTGGGEQFF,TGTGCCTGCTTCGGGACAGGGGGCGGTGAGCAGTTCTTC,TRBD1,NA,TRBV30,13,TRBJ2-1
CASSWSGEDSPLHF,TGTGCCAGCAGTTGGAGCGGGGAAGATTCACCCCTCCACTTT,NA,NA,TRBV6-2/TRBV6-3,14,TRBJ1-6
CSAKGAETQYF,TGCAGTGCTAAAGGGGCAGAGACCCAGTACTTC,NA,NA,TRBV20-1,11,TRBJ2-5